Sequencing of this T cell receptor beta chain was carried out in a study of T cell repertoires in aging, cancer and after chemotherapy. Study information: Donors were grouped into six age bands spanning 30 or younger through 70 or older. Glioblastoma patients receiving temozolomide-based therapy gave paired samples before and after chemotherapy. Study outcomes and limitations: Rebound thymic output was suggested by rising median generation probability during chemotherapy in each cancer cohort. In cancer patients, declining TCR diversity with age involved lost richness and lost evenness.

Trimming shortened V by 5 bases and J by 0 bases, and 11 bases separated the two germline ends. The CDR3 loop spans 15 amino acids. CDR1 and CDR2 (germline): SEHNR, FQNEAQ (reference sequence). As regards this clonotype: The antigen is undetermined.

The template was genomic DNA from peripheral blood, not RNA. Rearranged V-D-J TRB sequences were amplified with a mixed TRB-A/B primer pool. MiXCR, run by TCRdb on the multiplex PCR reads, gives a single entry per CDR3 protein. The sample lists over 15,000 distinct CDR3 sequences; 37% were seen once. The TCR was taken from a human donor with a solid tumor. The source material was blood. The rearrangement uses TRBV7-9 and TRBJ1-5, with a tentative D call TRBD1 (6 bases). The CDR3 coding sequence is TGTGCCAGCAGCAGCAGGACAGATAGCAATCAGCCCCAGCATTTT. It yields the protein CASSSRTDSNQPQHF.